Described below is a single T cell receptor beta chain sequence and its context. These data originate in a study of blood T cell repertoires in COVID-19. V was clipped by 1 base and J by 4 bases; unmatched bases: 3. The CDR3 length is 16 residues. The germline V gene has CDR1 SGHRS and CDR2 YFSETQ. Generated by immunoSEQ multiplex PCR, the TCRdb table keeps only in-frame clones and is missing some. The table includes some 240,000 clones, around 87% detected once. The V and J genes are TRBV5-1 and TRBJ2-2; 11 nucleotides match TRBD1. Sequenced sample: peripheral blood. This receptor was identified in a man aged 60 to 69 who had recovered from COVID-19. CDR3 nucleotides: TGCGCCAGCAGCTTGCCCGGGACAGGGGGCACCGGGGAGCTGTTTTTT. The encoded protein is CASSLPGTGGTGELFF.